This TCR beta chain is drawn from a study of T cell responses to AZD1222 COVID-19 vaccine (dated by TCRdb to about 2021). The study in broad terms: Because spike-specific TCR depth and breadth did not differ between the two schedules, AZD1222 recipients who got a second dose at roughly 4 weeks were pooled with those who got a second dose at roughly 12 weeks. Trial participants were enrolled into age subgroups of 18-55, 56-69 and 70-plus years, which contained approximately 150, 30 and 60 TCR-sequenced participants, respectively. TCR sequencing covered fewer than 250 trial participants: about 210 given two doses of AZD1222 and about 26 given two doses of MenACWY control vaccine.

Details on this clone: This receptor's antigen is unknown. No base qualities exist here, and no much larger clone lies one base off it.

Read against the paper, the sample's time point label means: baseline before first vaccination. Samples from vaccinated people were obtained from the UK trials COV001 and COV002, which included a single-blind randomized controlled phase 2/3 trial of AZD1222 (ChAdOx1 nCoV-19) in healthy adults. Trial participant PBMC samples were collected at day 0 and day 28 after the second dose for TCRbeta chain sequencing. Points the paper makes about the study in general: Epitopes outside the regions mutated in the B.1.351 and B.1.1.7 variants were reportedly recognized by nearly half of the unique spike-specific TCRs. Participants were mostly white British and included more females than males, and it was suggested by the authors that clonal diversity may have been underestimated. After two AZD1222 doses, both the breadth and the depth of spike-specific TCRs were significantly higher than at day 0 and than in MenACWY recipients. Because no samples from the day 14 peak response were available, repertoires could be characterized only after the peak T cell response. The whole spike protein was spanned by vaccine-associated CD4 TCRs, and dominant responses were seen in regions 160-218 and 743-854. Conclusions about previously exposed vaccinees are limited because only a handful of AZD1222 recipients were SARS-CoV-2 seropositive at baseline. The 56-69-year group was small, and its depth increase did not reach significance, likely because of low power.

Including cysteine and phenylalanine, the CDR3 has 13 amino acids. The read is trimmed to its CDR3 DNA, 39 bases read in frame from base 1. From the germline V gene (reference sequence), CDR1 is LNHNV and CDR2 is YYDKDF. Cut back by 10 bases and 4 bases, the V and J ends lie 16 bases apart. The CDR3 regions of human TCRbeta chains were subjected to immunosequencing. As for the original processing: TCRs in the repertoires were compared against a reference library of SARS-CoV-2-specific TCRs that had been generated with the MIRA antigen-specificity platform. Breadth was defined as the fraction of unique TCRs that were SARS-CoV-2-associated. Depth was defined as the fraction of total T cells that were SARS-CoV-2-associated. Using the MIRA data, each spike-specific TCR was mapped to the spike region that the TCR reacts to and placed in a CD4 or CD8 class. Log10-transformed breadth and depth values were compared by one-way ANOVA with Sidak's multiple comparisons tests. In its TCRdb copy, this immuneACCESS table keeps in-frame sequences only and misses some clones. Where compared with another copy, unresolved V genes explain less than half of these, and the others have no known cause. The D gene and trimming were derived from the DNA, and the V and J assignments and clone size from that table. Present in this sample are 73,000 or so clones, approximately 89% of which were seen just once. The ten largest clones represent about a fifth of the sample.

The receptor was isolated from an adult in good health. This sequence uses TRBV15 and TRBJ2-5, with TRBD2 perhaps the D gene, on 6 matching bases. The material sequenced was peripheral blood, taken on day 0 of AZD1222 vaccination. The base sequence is TGTGCCATTGGGCGGGGTCGGGGAGAGACCCAGTACTTC. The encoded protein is CAIGRGRGETQYF.